This T cell receptor beta chain appears in the sequencing data of a study of T cell responses to AZD1222 COVID-19 vaccine. General study results and limits: Clonal diversity was possibly underestimated; the donors were predominantly white British and more often female.

A word on this clone: Its cognate antigen is unknown.

The V gene lost 0 bases and the J gene lost 7 bases, with 4 bases spanning the gap. In germline, CDR1 is SGHKS, CDR2 YYEKEE (reference sequence). The length of the CDR3 is 12 residues. Assay used: immunoSEQ multiplex PCR; TCRdb lists only in-frame clones, some missing. In the table there are about 80,000 clones, under 95% of which are singletons. The receptor was derived from an adult who received the AZD1222 COVID-19 vaccine. Sequencing was performed on peripheral blood, taken 28 days after the second AZD1222 dose. The V and J genes are TRBV5-5 and TRBJ1-4; D remains unclear. CDR3 coding DNA: TGTGCCAGCAGCTTGGGCTCTGAAAAACTGTTTTTT. Its translation: CASSLGSEKLFF.